One and the same sample provided the 29 T cell receptor beta chains below, sequenced in a study of cytomegalovirus exposure and HLA in healthy donors. PCR involved 60 Vbeta and 13 Jbeta primers. Produced via immunoSEQ multiplex PCR; TCRdb's table is partial and in-frame only. The table shows 160,000 or so clones, with more than 80% occurring only once. Sequenced sample: PBMCs. The receptors were sampled from a woman younger than 35 in good health and CMV-seropositive.

The genes are TRBV7-8 and TRBJ2-7, with 11 bases matching TRBD1. The CDR3 consists of 14 residues. V lost 5 bases to trimming and J lost 4 bases; unmatched junction nucleotides: 4. Germline V lookup: CDR1 SGHVS, CDR2 FQNEAQ. This chain's CDR3 is CASSAGTGGYEQYF. CDR3 DNA sequence: TGTGCCAGCAGCGCCGGGACAGGGGGATACGAGCAGTACTTC.

This clone was counted once. The V gene is TRBV28, the J gene TRBJ2-7; 7 bases fit TRBD2. The CDR3 extends over 14 amino acids. CDR1 MDHEN and CDR2 SYDVKM come from the germline V gene. Losses at the gene ends were 3 bases for V and 2 bases for J; bases not matched to a gene: 4. CDR3 DNA sequence: TGTGCCAGCAGTTTGGTGGGGGGGGCCTACGAGCAGTACTTC. This codes for CASSLVGGAYEQYF.

As concerns this clone: Sequence at one end of the junction differs from germline and may be a read error. The rearrangement links TRBV6-5 to TRBJ2-5; D uncertain. The germline V gene encodes CDR1 MNHEY and CDR2 SVGAGI. The CDR3 length is 13 residues. CDR3: CASSYSIREIQYF. The CDR3 DNA reads as TGTGCCAGCAGTTACTCGATTAGAGAGATCCAGTACTTC.

CDR3 sequence (DNA): TGCAGTGCTAGAGATTGGGAGAGTTACACCTTC. Its protein product is CSARDWESYTF. The J gene is TRBJ1-2, the V gene TRBV20-1; the D is unclear. V was shortened by 0 bases and J by 11 bases, with 10 bases between the two germline ends. This CDR3 contains 11 residues. The germline V gene has CDR1 DFQATT and CDR2 SNEGSKA (reference sequence).

This clone appeared once. V and J are TRBV30 and TRBJ2-1, with 13 bases that match TRBD2. This CDR3 contains 15 residues. CDR1 and CDR2 from the germline V gene are GTSNPN and SVGIG (reference sequence). With 1 base clipped from V and 9 bases from J, the junction kept 6 bases outside the gene matches. CDR3: CAWSGTSGGAGEQFF. CDR3 DNA: TGTGCCTGGAGTGGAACTAGCGGGGGGGCCGGTGAGCAGTTCTTC.

This clone was seen a single time. V usage is TRBV7-6 and J usage is TRBJ1-1, with D maybe TRBD1 (5 bases). V was cut by 1 base and J by 1 base, with 13 bases left in between. Germline values: CDR1 SGHVS, CDR2 FNYEAQ. The CDR3 sequence is 16 residues long. The CDR3 is CASSLGLGGRNTEAFF. DNA of the CDR3: TGTGCCAGCAGCTTAGGATTGGGGGGGAGGAACACTGAAGCTTTCTTT.

The J gene is TRBJ1-6, the V gene TRBV28, with 7 bases lining up with TRBD1. J was trimmed by 8 bases and V by 5 bases; bases with no gene match: 6. Per the germline V gene, CDR1 is MDHEN and CDR2 is SYDVKM. There are 14 residues in the CDR3. The CDR3 DNA follows: TGTGCCAGCAGTACACAGGGGCGGGATTCACCCCTCCACTTT. Encoded protein: CASSTQGRDSPLHF.

CDR3 DNA: TGTGCCAGCAGTGAACGGGACAAGGTCGCCTACACCTTC. Translated, it gives CASSERDKVAYTF. This chain uses TRBV6-1 with TRBJ1-2, with a possible D match to TRBD1 (6 bases). The CDR3 length is 13 residues. From germline, CDR1 is MNHNS and CDR2 SASEGT. The V gene lost 2 bases and the J gene lost 10 bases, with 14 bases spanning the gap.

The genes are TRBV2 and TRBJ2-3; D is unclear. V lost 0 bases, J lost 0 bases, and 13 bases lay in between. Germline lookup yields CDR1 SNHLY and CDR2 FYNNEI. The CDR3 length is 17 residues. In nucleotides, the CDR3 is TGTGCCAGCAGTGAAGCGCGCATCCTTTCTAGCACAGATACGCAGTATTTT. Translating gives CASSEARILSSTDTQYF. Together with reference TRBV2 and TRBJ2-3, the CDR3 gives the full variable domain: EPEVTQTPSHQVTQMGQEVILRCVPISNHLYFYWYRQILGQKVEFLVSFYNNEISEKSEIFDDQFSVERPDGSNFTLKIRSTKLEDSAMYFCASSEARILSSTDTQYFGPGTRLTVL.

The V gene is TRBV15, the J gene TRBJ2-7; 7 nucleotides line up with TRBD1. Germline V gene data show CDR1 as LNHNV and CDR2 as YYDKDF (reference sequence). V lost 1 base and J lost 7; bases outside the gene matches: 7. This CDR3 is 14 amino acids long. DNA for the CDR3: TGTGCCACCAGCAGAGGGACAGGAGCTAGTGAGCAGTACTTC. Encoded protein: CATSRGTGASEQYF.

CDR3 loop: CASSLVVLAGGSHEQYF. The CDR3 nucleotides are TGTGCCAGCAGCTTAGTGGTTCTAGCGGGGGGGTCCCACGAGCAGTACTTC. The chain joins TRBV7-2 to TRBJ2-7; TRBD2 matches at 12 bases. J was trimmed by 5 bases and V by 1 base; bases with no gene match: 9. CDR1 and CDR2 (germline): SGHTA, FQGNSA. The CDR3 consists of 17 residues.

The V gene is TRBV5-4, the J gene TRBJ2-7; no clear D. CDR1 and CDR2 from the germline V gene are SGHNT and YYREEE (reference sequence). V was trimmed by 0 bases and J by 2 bases, leaving 9 bases between them. This CDR3 is built from 14 residues. The CDR3 sequence is CASSLESTPYEQYF. DNA of the CDR3: TGTGCCAGCAGCTTGGAGTCTACCCCCTACGAGCAGTACTTC. The variable domain in full, completed from reference TRBV5-4 and TRBJ2-7, reads ETGVTQSPTHLIKTRGQQVTLRCSSQSGHNTVSWYQQALGQGPQFIFQYYREEENGRGNFPPRFSGLQFPNYSSELNVNALELDDSALYLCASSLESTPYEQYFGPGTRLTVT.

The chain carries TRBV4-1 and TRBJ2-7, with TRBD1 identical over 7 bases. V lost 1 base and J lost 2; bases outside the gene matches: 5. The CDR3 has 15 residues. Germline V lookup: CDR1 MGHRA, CDR2 YSYEKL. The CDR3 DNA is TGCGCCAGCAGCCAAGTACAGGGGTCGGCCTACGAGCAGTACTTC. It specifies CASSQVQGSAYEQYF.

The CDR3 coding sequence is TGTGCCAGTGCCCTCGGGGGTAAGAACACCGGGGAGCTGTTTTTT. It specifies CASALGGKNTGELFF. This rearrangement joins TRBV2 to TRBJ2-2, with a possible D match to TRBD2 (6 bases). V lost 9 bases to trimming and J lost 1 base, with 15 bases between them. The germline V gene encodes CDR1 SNHLY and CDR2 FYNNEI. This CDR3 comprises 15 residues.

This clone has a handful of counts. This rearrangement joins TRBV27 to TRBJ2-1, with 8 positions matching TRBD2. The CDR3 sequence is 15 residues long. With V trimmed by 1 base and J by 9 bases, 8 bases remained unmatched. Germline V CDR1 and CDR2: MNHEY, SMNVEV (reference sequence). CDR3 in amino acids: CASSLLRGGAVEQFF. In DNA, the CDR3 is TGTGCCAGCAGTTTATTACGGGGGGGGGCGGTTGAGCAGTTCTTC.

The chain carries TRBV6-1 and TRBJ1-4, with TRBD1 matching 7 bases. The J segment lost 6 bases and the V segment lost 10 bases, leaving 14 bases of the junction unmatched. The CDR3 totals 15 residues. In germline, CDR1 is MNHNS, CDR2 SASEGT. This chain's CDR3 is CATVYKQGIDEKLFF. The CDR3 region has the DNA TGTGCCACCGTTTATAAACAGGGGATTGATGAAAAACTGTTTTTT.

The rearrangement joins TRBV5-1 to TRBJ2-5; D gene ambiguous. Trimming stripped 4 bases from V and 3 bases from J, with 13 bases between. The CDR3 consists of 14 residues. The germline CDR1 and CDR2 sequences are SGHRS and YFSETQ. CDR3 in amino acids: CASSPSFNKETQYF. CDR3 nucleotides: TGCGCCAGCAGCCCCTCTTTTAACAAAGAGACCCAGTACTTC.

To note about this clone: At the DNA level, this CDR3 is encoded by other sequences in the same sample as well. The V call is TRBV29-1, the J call TRBJ1-5; a weak D match, TRBD1 (5 bases). The CDR3 loop spans 12 amino acids. Germline CDR1 is SQVTM and CDR2 is ANQGSEA. The V gene lost 4 bases and the J gene lost 5 bases, with 9 bases spanning the gap. Here the CDR3 DNA reads TGCAGCGTTGGACAGTTGGATCAGCCCCAGCATTTT. Its protein is CSVGQLDQPQHF. Full variable domain (remainder filled in from reference TRBV29-1 and TRBJ1-5): SAVISQKPSRDICQRGTSLTIQCQVDSQVTMMFWYRQQPGQSLTLIATANQGSEATYESGFVIDKFPISRPNLTFSTLTVSNMSPEDSSIYLCSVGQLDQPQHFGDGTRLSIL.

The sample holds one count of this clone. The V gene is TRBV27, the J gene TRBJ1-1; no definite D call. The CDR3 is 18 residues long. V was shortened by 3 bases and J by 4 bases, with 24 bases between the two germline ends. Germline V CDR1 and CDR2: MNHEY, SMNVEV (reference sequence). In DNA form, the CDR3 reads TGTGCCAGCAGTTTCTCGGCCGGCGCGGGGATTCGGGGCACTGAAGCTTTCTTT. Its translation: CASSFSAGAGIRGTEAFF.

This clone was seen just once. The J gene is TRBJ2-5, the V gene TRBV6-1; D call uncertain. The CDR3 consists of 12 residues. CDR1 and CDR2 (germline): MNHNS, SASEGT. V shed 4 bases and J shed 5 bases, with 8 bases lying between them. CDR3: CASSAARETQYF. CDR3 coding DNA: TGTGCCAGCAGTGCGGCCAGGGAGACCCAGTACTTC.

The V and J genes are TRBV7-7 and TRBJ2-1, with a possible D match to TRBD2 (5 bases). The germline V and J ends were trimmed by 1 base and 8 bases, with 18 bases remaining between them. The CDR3 is 16 residues long. Germline V gives CDR1 SSHAT, CDR2 FNYEAQ (reference sequence). The CDR3 here is CASSLGTAGLWDEQFF. For the CDR3, the DNA is TGTGCCAGCAGCTTAGGGACTGCTGGGCTCTGGGATGAGCAGTTCTTC.

For this clone: At one boundary the junction diverges from the germline segment, which might be a read error. The V gene is TRBV5-1, the J gene TRBJ1-2; 9 bases align to TRBD1. Germline V lookup: CDR1 SGHRS, CDR2 YFSETQ. The CDR3 has 15 residues. In DNA, the CDR3 is TGTGCCAGCAGCTTGCGTGGACAGGGGAACTATGGCTACACCTTC. This codes for CASSLRGQGNYGYTF. Complete variable domain (other parts from reference TRBV5-1 and TRBJ1-2): KAGVTQTPRYLIKTRGQQVTLSCSPISGHRSVSWYQQTPGQGLQFLFEYFSETQRNKGNFPGRFSGRQFSNSRSEMNVSTLELGDSALYLCASSLRGQGNYGYTFGSGTRLTVV.

The CDR3 sequence: CASSSDRGNSPLHF. The CDR3 nucleotides are TGTGCCAGCAGCTCGGACAGGGGTAATTCACCCCTCCACTTT. The V call is TRBV11-2, the J call TRBJ1-6; 9 nucleotides line up with TRBD1. Germline trimming cut 4 bases from V and 6 bases from J; bases unmatched to any gene: 1. Germline values: CDR1 SGHAT, CDR2 FQNNGV. There are 14 residues in the CDR3.

This clone was detected only a few times. The rearrangement joins TRBV5-6 to TRBJ1-2; 9 bases line up with TRBD1. The ends lost 6 bases at V and 4 bases at J; junction bases unmatched: 22. CDR3 length equals 19 residues. Germline V CDR1 and CDR2: SGHDT, YYEEEE. The chain's CDR3 is CASKGTGGAPLSPFYGYTF. The CDR3 DNA is TGTGCCAGCAAAGGAACAGGGGGCGCCCCCCTTTCGCCCTTCTATGGCTACACCTTC.

The V call is TRBV19, the J call TRBJ1-2; weak D call: TRBD1 (6 bases). V was trimmed by 4 bases and J by 4 bases, leaving 19 bases between them. CDR1 and CDR2 from the germline V gene are LNHDA and SQIVND (reference sequence). The CDR3 is 16 residues long. The CDR3 nucleotides are TGTGCCAGTAGTACGCTTTCCCGGGGGGGCACCTATGGCTACACCTTC. It is translated as CASSTLSRGGTYGYTF.

This clone occurred a few times. The chain links TRBV28 to TRBJ2-7; D is ambiguous. V dropped 6 bases and J dropped 3 bases, with 21 bases sitting between them. In germline, CDR1 is MDHEN, CDR2 SYDVKM. The CDR3 loop spans 16 amino acids. CDR3 coding DNA: TGTGCCAGCAGCCCCCGGTTTGGGCAGAAAAACTACGAGCAGTACTTC. Protein sequence: CASSPRFGQKNYEQYF.

About this clone: The germline gene is not matched at one end of the junction; a read error may be the cause. The V call is TRBV6-5, the J call TRBJ1-6; perhaps TRBD1 as D (5 bases). Germline CDR1 reads MNHEY; CDR2 reads SVGAGI. The CDR3 is 16 amino acids. In DNA form, the CDR3 reads TGTGCCAGCAGTTACTCCAGGAAGGGGTTTGATTCACTCCTCCACTTT. Encoded protein: CASSYSRKGFDSLLHF.

The genes are TRBV14 and TRBJ1-6, with 7 nucleotides matching TRBD1. There are 14 residues in the CDR3. Trimming took 2 bases from V and 9 from J; bases not matched to a gene: 4. Germline V lookup: CDR1 SGHDN, CDR2 FVKESK. The CDR3 loop reads CASSQNQGGSPLHF. Written as DNA, the CDR3 is TGTGCCAGCAGCCAAAATCAGGGGGGTTCACCCCTCCACTTT.

The chain employs TRBV7-2 and TRBJ2-7, with TRBD2 identical over 13 bases. Losses at the gene ends were 4 bases for V and 1 base for J; bases not matched to a gene: 4. CDR3 size: 16 residues. Looked up from germline, CDR1 is SGHTA and CDR2 is FQGNSA. The CDR3 sequence is CASSSGTSGISYEQYF. The CDR3 nucleotides read TGTGCCAGCAGCTCGGGGACTAGCGGGATTTCCTACGAGCAGTACTTC.